What follows is one T cell receptor (beta chain) and its context. Sorted CD4+ subsets: naive, central memory, regulatory, stem cell-like memory (CD45RO/CCR7/CD25/CD127/CD95/CD27 panel). The data are from a study of beta chain features in type 1 diabetes. V gave up 4 bases and J gave up 5 bases; unmatched junction bases: 7. The CDR3 loop spans 14 amino acids. The germline gives CDR1 SGHDN, CDR2 FVKESK. TCRB transcripts that were expressed got sequenced, as all of the isolated RNA had been reverse transcribed. Assay: immunoSEQ multiplex PCR; the TCRdb copy retains only in-frame clones and omits some. The data contain about 360,000 clones, 10% to 15% of them singletons.

The source of this sequence is a man between 18 and 35 years old in good health. The chain uses TRBV14 and TRBJ1-2; 7 bases fit TRBD1. The sample consisted of naive CD4+ T cells from blood. DNA of the CDR3: TGTGCCAGCAGCCGGGACAGCCCATTGTATGGCTACACCTTC. This codes for CASSRDSPLYGYTF.